The TCR beta chain under discussion was sequenced for a study of blood T cells in healthy people across ages. Using a J-beta primer mix together with a sample-barcoded 5' primer, a second PCR was run for about 6 to 12 cycles. MiXCR was run by TCRdb on the 5' RACE reads, yielding one entry per CDR3 protein. The table has hundreds of thousands of distinct CDR3 sequences, roughly three fifths seen once. The CDR3 has 14 amino acids. The germline V gene encodes CDR1 SGDLS and CDR2 YYNGEE. The sequenced material came from blood. The gene calls are TRBV9 and TRBJ2-4, with 7 bases aligning to TRBD1. The end of the DNA fits TRBJ2-5 better, so the J call may be wrong. This sequence was found in a man in his forties in good health. The CDR3 loop reads CASSAGTASATQYF. Written as DNA, the CDR3 is TGTGCCAGCAGCGCAGGGACAGCCTCAGCGACCCAGTACTTC.